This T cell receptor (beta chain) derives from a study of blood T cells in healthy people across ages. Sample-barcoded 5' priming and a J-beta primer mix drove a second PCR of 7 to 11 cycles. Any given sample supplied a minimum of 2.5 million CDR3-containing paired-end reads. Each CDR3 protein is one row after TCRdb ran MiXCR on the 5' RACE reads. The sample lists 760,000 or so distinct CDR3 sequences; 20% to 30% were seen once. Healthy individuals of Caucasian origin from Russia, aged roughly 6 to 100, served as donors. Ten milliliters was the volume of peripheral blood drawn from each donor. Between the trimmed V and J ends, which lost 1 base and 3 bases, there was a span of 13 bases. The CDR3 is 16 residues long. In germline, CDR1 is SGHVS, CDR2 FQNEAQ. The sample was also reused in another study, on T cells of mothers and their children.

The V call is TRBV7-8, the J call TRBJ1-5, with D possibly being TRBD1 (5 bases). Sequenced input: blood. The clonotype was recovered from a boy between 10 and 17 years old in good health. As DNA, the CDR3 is TGTGCCAGCAGCTTAGAAGTCCGACAGCTCAATCAGCCCCAGCATTTT. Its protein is CASSLEVRQLNQPQHF.